These 18 T cell receptor beta chains came from one sample sequenced in a study of blood T cell repertoires in COVID-19. Sequencing was performed with immunoSEQ multiplex PCR; in TCRdb, only in-frame clones are kept and a portion is missing. The sample lists hundreds of thousands of clones, 87% occurring once. The material sequenced was PBMCs or T cells enriched from blood (not recorded which). These receptors were taken from a woman under 30 who had recovered from COVID-19.

The chain combines TRBV9 with TRBJ1-4; 7 bases are a match to TRBD1. Germline V gene data show CDR1 as SGDLS and CDR2 as YYNGEE. Trimming cost V 0 bases and J 8 bases; bases outside gene matches: 7. The CDR3 loop spans 15 amino acids. DNA for the CDR3: TGTGCCAGCAGCGTAGGAGGGGGCGAGGGGGAAAAACTGTTTTTT. Its translation is CASSVGGGEGEKLFF.

J is TRBJ1-1 and V is TRBV9; D unclear. Looked up from germline, CDR1 is SGDLS and CDR2 is YYNGEE. Trimming took 0 bases from V and 5 from J, leaving 14 bases between them. The CDR3 loop spans 15 amino acids. In DNA, the CDR3 is TGTGCCAGCAGCGTAGGAGTCCTCCGGGGTACTGAAGCTTTCTTT. It specifies CASSVGVLRGTEAFF.

This clone was observed a few times. The chain has TRBV18 and TRBJ2-2; TRBD2 is a possible D gene (7 bases). This CDR3 is 20 amino acids long. Trimming cost V 3 bases and J 0 bases, with 23 bases left between them. In germline, CDR1 is KGHSH, CDR2 LQKENI. CDR3 in DNA: TGTGCCAGCTCACCTCCGATGAGCCGGGGGGCCCTATCGAACACCGGGGAGCTGTTTTTT. Amino acid sequence: CASSPPMSRGALSNTGELFF. Looking up the rest from reference TRBV18 and TRBJ2-2 gives the full variable domain: NAGVMQNPRHLVRRRGQEARLRCSPMKGHSHVYWYRQLPEEGLKFMVYLQKENIIDESGMPKERFSAEFPKEGPSILRIQQVVRGDSAAYFCASSPPMSRGALSNTGELFFGEGSRLTVL.

The V call is TRBV28, the J call TRBJ1-2; 12 nucleotides line up with TRBD1. The CDR3 length is 15 residues. CDR1 is MDHEN, CDR2 SYDVKM, per germline. The trim removed 5 bases at V and 5 bases at J, leaving 6 bases unmatched. In DNA form, the CDR3 reads TGTGCCAGCAGTATAGGGACAGGGGGCGCGTATGGCTACACCTTC. Amino acid sequence: CASSIGTGGAYGYTF.

V gene TRBV5-4 combines with J gene TRBJ1-2; the D is unclear. This CDR3 region has 13 residues. V gave up 10 bases and J gave up 2 bases, with 15 bases separating them. Germline CDR1 reads SGHNT; CDR2 reads YYREEE (reference sequence). The CDR3 protein is CAGSSRVNYGYTF. The CDR3 DNA reads TGTGCCGGCTCGTCGAGGGTAAACTATGGCTACACCTTC.

The V gene is TRBV4-2, the J gene TRBJ1-3; TRBD1 agrees at 10 bases. Germline loops: CDR1 LGHNA, CDR2 YNFKEQ. J lost 8 bases, V lost 1 base, and 2 bases had no gene match. This CDR3 comprises 14 residues. The CDR3 region is CASSQGQGADTIYF. In DNA form, the CDR3 reads TGTGCCAGCAGCCAAGGACAGGGGGCAGACACCATATATTTT.

CDR3 loop: CASSELDRDTEAFF. CDR3 in DNA: TGTGCCAGCAGTGAATTGGACAGGGACACTGAAGCTTTCTTT. The chain is built from TRBV6-1 and TRBJ1-1, with 8 bases matching TRBD1. V trimming: 2 bases; J trimming: 3 bases; junction bases outside the gene matches: 2. Germline values: CDR1 MNHNS, CDR2 SASEGT. The CDR3 is 14 amino acids.

This clone was counted a single time. Other DNA variants within this sample encode the same CDR3. The rearrangement uses TRBV7-2 and TRBJ1-2; weak D call: TRBD1 (5 bases). Germline-derived CDR1 and CDR2 are SGHTA and FQGNSA. This CDR3 is built from 15 residues. V was shortened by 1 base and J by 0 bases, with 9 bases between the two germline ends. DNA of the CDR3: TGTGCCAGCAGCTTAGTAAGGGGCACTAACTATGGCTACACCTTC. Protein: CASSLVRGTNYGYTF.

J is TRBJ2-5 and V is TRBV11-2; D remains ambiguous. Germline V CDR1 and CDR2: SGHAT, FQNNGV. The CDR3 runs 11 residues. V shed 3 bases and J shed 5 bases, with 4 bases lying between them. The CDR3, as DNA: TGTGCCAGCAGCTTTCGGGAGACCCAGTACTTC. It translates to CASSFRETQYF.

This clone was observed once. The sample holds other DNA sequences that translate to the same CDR3. The genes are TRBV18 and TRBJ2-5; D is ambiguous. CDR1 is KGHSH and CDR2 is LQKENI in the germline V gene. This CDR3 contains 13 residues. V lost 0 bases, J lost 3 bases, and 5 bases lay in between. The CDR3 reads CASSPPSEETQYF. Written as DNA, the CDR3 is TGTGCCAGCTCACCACCCAGCGAAGAGACCCAGTACTTC.

The CDR3 loop is CSVEDFGRGTDTQYF. DNA for the CDR3: TGCAGCGTTGAAGATTTCGGCAGGGGCACAGATACGCAGTATTTT. The chain joins TRBV29-1 to TRBJ2-3; D is perhaps TRBD1 (5 bases). Trimming shortened V by 0 bases and J by 1 base, and 11 bases separated the two germline ends. The germline V gene encodes CDR1 SQVTM and CDR2 ANQGSEA. This CDR3 spans 15 amino acids.

This chain links TRBV28 with TRBJ1-1; no firm D call. Germline CDR1 is MDHEN and CDR2 is SYDVKM. This CDR3 has 13 amino acids. V was cut by 6 bases and J by 0 bases, with 8 bases left in between. In nucleotides, the CDR3 is TGTGCCAGCAGCATACCTATGAACACTGAAGCTTTCTTT. It codes for CASSIPMNTEAFF.

The V gene is TRBV23-1, the J gene TRBJ1-2; possible D gene TRBD1, 6 bases. TRBV23-1 is an open reading frame whose function is uncertain. The CDR3 contains 15 residues. The V end was cut by 2 bases, the J end by 4 bases, with 14 bases between. The CDR3 DNA is TGCGCCAGCAGTCAAGTCCCTCAGGGGACCTATGGCTACACCTTC. Amino acid sequence: CASSQVPQGTYGYTF.

V is TRBV9 and J is TRBJ2-3; TRBD2 aligns across 16 bases. The CDR3 spans 20 residues. Germline CDR1 SGDLS, CDR2 YYNGEE. With 3 bases clipped from V and 1 base from J, the junction kept 11 bases outside the gene matches. The chain's CDR3 is CASSASPGTSGRGGTDTQYF. The DNA of the CDR3 is TGTGCCAGCAGCGCCTCCCCCGGGACTAGCGGGAGGGGTGGCACAGATACGCAGTATTTT.

The J gene is TRBJ1-2, the V gene TRBV28; 7 positions match TRBD1. The trim removed 5 bases at V and 8 bases at J, leaving 5 bases unmatched. The CDR3 is made up of 12 amino acids. CDR1 and CDR2 from the germline V gene are MDHEN and SYDVKM. The CDR3 spells CASSLTGAGYTF. The CDR3 DNA sequence: TGTGCCAGCAGTCTCACAGGGGCCGGCTACACCTTC.

This chain connects TRBV24-1 to TRBJ1-1; the match to TRBD1 covers 8 bases. The CDR3 runs 15 residues. CDR1 and CDR2 from the germline V gene are KGHDR and SFDVKD. Trimming at V came to 2 bases and at J to 0 bases, leaving 1 base not matched to a gene. The CDR3 region has the DNA TGTGCCACCAGTGATTCGACAGGGGTGAACACTGAAGCTTTCTTT. Its translation is CATSDSTGVNTEAFF.

The chain links TRBV11-2 to TRBJ2-3; 12 bases line up with TRBD2. The V segment lost 5 bases and the J segment 2 bases; nucleotides outside the gene matches: 14. This CDR3 has 19 residues. Germline CDR1 is SGHAT and CDR2 is FQNNGV. The CDR3 sequence is CASSTYERLAGEDTDTQYF. In DNA, the CDR3 is TGTGCCAGCAGCACATATGAAAGACTAGCGGGAGAGGACACAGATACGCAGTATTTT.

This rearrangement joins TRBV15 to TRBJ2-3; 10 bases fit TRBD2. The J segment lost 14 bases and the V segment lost 1 base, leaving 6 bases of the junction unmatched. This CDR3 contains 13 residues. Germline V gene data show CDR1 as LNHNV and CDR2 as YYDKDF (reference sequence). In nucleotides, the CDR3 is TGTGCCACCAGCAGAGTTTTAGCGGGGGGTCGGTATTTT. As protein: CATSRVLAGGRYF.